This is a list of T cell receptor beta chains from one sample in a study of T-cell reconstitution after alpha-beta-depleted transplantation in children. TCRdb re-called the PCR reads with MiXCR, one entry per CDR3 protein. There are hundreds of thousands of distinct CDR3 sequences in the sample; roughly 13% occur only once, and about 0.79% lies in the top ten. The material was PBMCs, obtained before TCRalphabeta/CD19-depleted stem cell transplant. The receptor source for this set is a girl aged 2 to 10 with congenital amegakaryocytic thrombocytopenia, due to receive a stem cell transplant. CDR3s include the opening cysteine and the closing phenylalanine or tryptophan. The order of the fields is V gene, D gene, clone size, J gene, CDR3 DNA, CDR3 protein. The D gene is left open where the match is weak. The listing skips clone size in some rows; elsewhere it reads once, few, many or a size class.

V gene: TRBV9; D gene: TRBD2; clone size: few; J gene: TRBJ2-2; CDR3 DNA: TGTGCCAGCAGTCAACCTAGGGCTAGCGGAACCGGGGAGCTGTTTTTT; CDR3 protein: CASSQPRASGTGELFF
V gene: TRBV20-1; D gene: TRBD1; clone size: few; J gene: TRBJ1-2; CDR3 DNA: TGCAGTGCTAGGGGGGACTGGGACAGATCGGCGGGAGGCTACACCTTC; CDR3 protein: CSARGDWDRSAGGYTF
V gene: TRBV29-1; D gene: NA; clone size: many; J gene: TRBJ1-2; CDR3 DNA: TGCAGCGTTGAAGAAGACAGCGGCTATGGCTACACCTTC; CDR3 protein: CSVEEDSGYGYTF
V gene: TRBV5-4; D gene: NA; clone size: few; J gene: TRBJ2-7; CDR3 DNA: TGTGCCAGCAGCCGCTTAGCGGAAAAGCCGTACGAGCAGTACTTC; CDR3 protein: CASSRLAEKPYEQYF
V gene: TRBV20-1; D gene: TRBD1; clone size: NA; J gene: TRBJ1-2; CDR3 DNA: TGCAGTGCTAGCACCGGGACAGGGAACTATGGCTACACCTTC; CDR3 protein: CSASTGTGNYGYTF
V gene: TRBV4-1; D gene: NA; clone size: NA; J gene: TRBJ1-5; CDR3 DNA: TGCGCCAGCAGCCAACGGACGTTTTGGCCCCAGCATTTT; CDR3 protein: CASSQRTFWPQHF
V gene: TRBV7-2; D gene: NA; clone size: NA; J gene: TRBJ2-4; CDR3 DNA: TGTGCCAGCAGCCGAATGGGACTCCCCCTCAAAAACATTCAGTACTTC; CDR3 protein: CASSRMGLPLKNIQYF
V gene: TRBV7-8; D gene: NA; clone size: few; J gene: TRBJ1-1; CDR3 DNA: TGTGCCAGCAGCTTAGTACAGGGAAACACTGAAGCTTTCTTT; CDR3 protein: CASSLVQGNTEAFF
V gene: TRBV7-8; D gene: NA; clone size: many; J gene: TRBJ2-3; CDR3 DNA: TGTGCCAGCAGACAGCGCGGGAGCACAGATACGCAGTATTTT; CDR3 protein: CASRQRGSTDTQYF
V gene: TRBV5-1; D gene: TRBD2; clone size: NA; J gene: TRBJ2-5; CDR3 DNA: TGCGCCAGCAGCTTGATGGGACTAGACACCCAGTACTTC; CDR3 protein: CASSLMGLDTQYF
V gene: TRBV5-6; D gene: NA; clone size: many; J gene: TRBJ2-7; CDR3 DNA: TGTGCCAGCAGCTTGAAGGTTCACACCGCCTACGAGCAGTACTTC; CDR3 protein: CASSLKVHTAYEQYF
V gene: TRBV12-3/TRBV12-4; D gene: NA; clone size: NA; J gene: TRBJ2-7; CDR3 DNA: TGTGCCAGCAGTTGGGCGGACGAGCAGTACTTC; CDR3 protein: CASSWADEQYF
V gene: TRBV7-2; D gene: NA; clone size: few; J gene: TRBJ2-5; CDR3 DNA: TGTGCCAGCAGCTTTAATCAGGGATGGGGCCAAGCGACCCAGTACTTC; CDR3 protein: CASSFNQGWGQATQYF
V gene: TRBV27; D gene: TRBD1; clone size: NA; J gene: TRBJ2-7; CDR3 DNA: TGTGCCAGCAGTAACTTTATAGGGGACAGCGCCTACGAGCAGTACTTC; CDR3 protein: CASSNFIGDSAYEQYF
V gene: TRBV7-9; D gene: NA; clone size: few; J gene: TRBJ1-6; CDR3 DNA: TGTGCCAGCAGCTTAGACGGCAGGGCTGGTCGGTCACCCCTCCACTTT; CDR3 protein: CASSLDGRAGRSPLHF
V gene: TRBV11-1; D gene: NA; clone size: NA; J gene: TRBJ2-2; CDR3 DNA: TGTGCCAGCAGCACGGGACACCTTTTAACCGGGGAGCTGTTTTTT; CDR3 protein: CASSTGHLLTGELFF
V gene: TRBV5-6; D gene: NA; clone size: many; J gene: TRBJ2-7; CDR3 DNA: TGTGCCAGCAGCTCTACCTTTTACGAGCAGTACTTC; CDR3 protein: CASSSTFYEQYF
V gene: TRBV18; D gene: TRBD2; clone size: few; J gene: TRBJ2-7; CDR3 DNA: TGTGCCAGCTCAGTTACTAGCGGGAGGGGAAGCGAGCAGTACTTC; CDR3 protein: CASSVTSGRGSEQYF
V gene: TRBV19; D gene: NA; clone size: many; J gene: TRBJ2-1; CDR3 DNA: TGTGCCAGCCGGGCGGGACTGAACTACAATGAGCAGTTCTTC; CDR3 protein: CASRAGLNYNEQFF
V gene: TRBV4-2; D gene: TRBD2; clone size: many; J gene: TRBJ2-3; CDR3 DNA: TGTGCCAGCAGCCAAGAAGCTAGCGGGAGAGCAGATACGCAGTATTTT; CDR3 protein: CASSQEASGRADTQYF
V gene: TRBV30; D gene: TRBD1; clone size: NA; J gene: TRBJ2-7; CDR3 DNA: TGTGCCTGGAGTGTACTCGGGACAGGGGGCAGCGAGCAGTACTTC; CDR3 protein: CAWSVLGTGGSEQYF
V gene: TRBV4-1; D gene: NA; clone size: NA; J gene: TRBJ1-6; CDR3 DNA: TGCGCCAGCAGCCAACCGGGGGTTGGTTCACCCCTCCACTTT; CDR3 protein: CASSQPGVGSPLHF
V gene: TRBV3-1; D gene: TRBD2; clone size: few; J gene: TRBJ2-1; CDR3 DNA: TGTGCCAGCAGGGGACTAGCGGGAGGGCTTGAGCAGTTCTTC; CDR3 protein: CASRGLAGGLEQFF
V gene: TRBV29-1; D gene: NA; clone size: few; J gene: TRBJ2-1; CDR3 DNA: TGCAGCGTTGAAGTTGGGGCGGCCAGCTCCTACAATGAGCAGTTCTTC; CDR3 protein: CSVEVGAASSYNEQFF
V gene: TRBV5-1; D gene: NA; clone size: many; J gene: TRBJ2-3; CDR3 DNA: TGCGCCAGCAGTCAAGGTGGCTACCGCACAGATACGCAGTATTTT; CDR3 protein: CASSQGGYRTDTQYF
V gene: TRBV4-1; D gene: NA; clone size: NA; J gene: TRBJ2-2; CDR3 DNA: TGCGCCAGCGCCGGGGGGCACATAGTTACCACCGGGGAGCTGTTTTTT; CDR3 protein: CASAGGHIVTTGELFF
V gene: TRBV5-1; D gene: NA; clone size: many; J gene: TRBJ2-4; CDR3 DNA: TGCGCCAGCAGCTTGGGTCTAGGAGACATTCAGTACTTC; CDR3 protein: CASSLGLGDIQYF
V gene: TRBV20-1; D gene: NA; clone size: many; J gene: TRBJ1-4; CDR3 DNA: TGCAGTGCTAGAGATCCGGGGCAGATTAATGAAAAACTGTTTTTT; CDR3 protein: CSARDPGQINEKLFF
V gene: TRBV5-1; D gene: NA; clone size: NA; J gene: TRBJ2-3; CDR3 DNA: TGCGCCAGCAGCTTGTATCCGGATTCGACAGATACGCAGTATTTT; CDR3 protein: CASSLYPDSTDTQYF
V gene: TRBV4-1; D gene: TRBD1; clone size: many; J gene: TRBJ1-2; CDR3 DNA: TGCGCCAGCAGCCAAGGCGCAGGGGGAGGCTACACCTTC; CDR3 protein: CASSQGAGGGYTF
V gene: TRBV12-3/TRBV12-4; D gene: NA; clone size: many; J gene: TRBJ2-1; CDR3 DNA: TGTGCCAGCAGCCTATTTGGGGCCCCCGATGAGCAGTTCTTC; CDR3 protein: CASSLFGAPDEQFF
V gene: TRBV12-3/TRBV12-4; D gene: NA; clone size: many; J gene: TRBJ2-1; CDR3 DNA: TGTGCCAGCAGTTTAACCAGCTCCTCCTACAATGAGCAGTTCTTC; CDR3 protein: CASSLTSSSYNEQFF
V gene: TRBV11-2; D gene: NA; clone size: few; J gene: TRBJ2-2; CDR3 DNA: TGTGCCAGCAGCTTTCCTCCCTGGGACGATTCGAACACCGGGGAGCTGTTTTTT; CDR3 protein: CASSFPPWDDSNTGELFF
V gene: TRBV7-6; D gene: NA; clone size: many; J gene: TRBJ2-1; CDR3 DNA: TGTGCCAGCAGCTCGTTTAGCGGCTATGAGCAGTTCTTC; CDR3 protein: CASSSFSGYEQFF
V gene: TRBV27; D gene: TRBD2; clone size: NA; J gene: TRBJ2-3; CDR3 DNA: TGTGCCAGCAAGTTTGGACTAGCGGCAGATACGCAGTATTTT; CDR3 protein: CASKFGLAADTQYF
V gene: TRBV12-3/TRBV12-4; D gene: NA; clone size: few; J gene: TRBJ1-2; CDR3 DNA: TGTGCCAGCAGCCACGGATCTAACTATGGCTACACCTTC; CDR3 protein: CASSHGSNYGYTF
V gene: TRBV10-3; D gene: NA; clone size: many; J gene: TRBJ2-7; CDR3 DNA: TGTGCCATCAGTCAGGGGCTAGCTATAAACTACGAGCAGTACTTC; CDR3 protein: CAISQGLAINYEQYF
V gene: TRBV25-1; D gene: TRBD2; clone size: NA; J gene: TRBJ2-3; CDR3 DNA: TGTGCCAGCAACCCACAGGGGCGGGGGGGAGATACGCAGTATTTT; CDR3 protein: CASNPQGRGGDTQYF
V gene: TRBV7-8; D gene: NA; clone size: many; J gene: TRBJ2-7; CDR3 DNA: TGTGCCAGCAGCCCGACCGATGATTACGAGCAGTACTTC; CDR3 protein: CASSPTDDYEQYF
V gene: TRBV15; D gene: NA; clone size: many; J gene: TRBJ2-7; CDR3 DNA: TGTGCCACCAGCAGAGATCTGGCCTACGAGCAGTACTTC; CDR3 protein: CATSRDLAYEQYF
V gene: TRBV5-1; D gene: NA; clone size: NA; J gene: TRBJ2-3; CDR3 DNA: TGCGCCAGCAGCGTGGGGACGGGAGTCCCAGATACGCAGTATTTT; CDR3 protein: CASSVGTGVPDTQYF
V gene: TRBV20-1; D gene: NA; clone size: many; J gene: TRBJ2-7; CDR3 DNA: TGCAGTGCGCCTGGGTCGAGTAGCGTCTACGAGCAGTACTTC; CDR3 protein: CSAPGSSSVYEQYF
V gene: TRBV27; D gene: NA; clone size: NA; J gene: TRBJ2-7; CDR3 DNA: TGTGCCAGCAGTTTAGGGATCGGCGAGCAGTACTTC; CDR3 protein: CASSLGIGEQYF
V gene: TRBV12-3/TRBV12-4; D gene: TRBD2; clone size: many; J gene: TRBJ2-1; CDR3 DNA: TGTGCCAGCAGTCAGACTAGCTGGCATGAGCAGTTCTTC; CDR3 protein: CASSQTSWHEQFF
V gene: TRBV20-1; D gene: NA; clone size: few; J gene: TRBJ2-3; CDR3 DNA: TGCAGTGCTAGAGGGGGGACCAAGCCCTTCCCAGATACGCAGTATTTT; CDR3 protein: CSARGGTKPFPDTQYF
V gene: TRBV20-1; D gene: NA; clone size: few; J gene: TRBJ2-3; CDR3 DNA: TGCAGTGCTAGAGAGGGACTGAGGGATACGCAGTATTTT; CDR3 protein: CSAREGLRDTQYF
V gene: TRBV29-1; D gene: TRBD2; clone size: many; J gene: TRBJ2-7; CDR3 DNA: TGCAGCGTCGCACTAGCGGGACCCTCAATTTTCGAGCAGTACTTC; CDR3 protein: CSVALAGPSIFEQYF
V gene: TRBV5-1; D gene: NA; clone size: many; J gene: TRBJ2-7; CDR3 DNA: TGCGCCAGCAGCCTAGGGAGAAACGAGCAGTACTTC; CDR3 protein: CASSLGRNEQYF
V gene: TRBV29-1; D gene: NA; clone size: few; J gene: TRBJ1-3; CDR3 DNA: TGCAGCGGAACCACAGGTGACACCATATATTTT; CDR3 protein: CSGTTGDTIYF
V gene: TRBV5-1; D gene: NA; clone size: many; J gene: TRBJ2-5; CDR3 DNA: TGCGCCAGCAGCCCGATGGACTTGGGGGAGACCCAGTACTTC; CDR3 protein: CASSPMDLGETQYF
V gene: TRBV7-9; D gene: NA; clone size: NA; J gene: TRBJ1-2; CDR3 DNA: TGTGCCAGCATCGACGACTGGTCAATTGAGGGTGGCTACACCTTC; CDR3 protein: CASIDDWSIEGGYTF
V gene: TRBV27; D gene: TRBD2; clone size: NA; J gene: TRBJ2-1; CDR3 DNA: TGTGCCAGCAGTTTTGGGGGAGGGCCGGGTGAGCAGTTCTTC; CDR3 protein: CASSFGGGPGEQFF
V gene: TRBV20-1; D gene: NA; clone size: many; J gene: TRBJ2-3; CDR3 DNA: TGCAGTGCTTACTTGCCTACAGATACGCAGTATTTT; CDR3 protein: CSAYLPTDTQYF
V gene: TRBV15; D gene: NA; clone size: few; J gene: TRBJ2-1; CDR3 DNA: TGTGCCACCAGCAGAGATCTCTGGATGGGTAGTGAGCAGTTCTTC; CDR3 protein: CATSRDLWMGSEQFF
V gene: TRBV24-1; D gene: NA; clone size: many; J gene: TRBJ2-1; CDR3 DNA: TGTGCCACCAGTGAAAGAGCTAGGTCGGATGAGCAGTTCTTC; CDR3 protein: CATSERARSDEQFF
V gene: TRBV5-4; D gene: NA; clone size: NA; J gene: TRBJ1-2; CDR3 DNA: TGTGCCAGCAGCTATCCAGGCGTATATGGCTACACCTTC; CDR3 protein: CASSYPGVYGYTF
V gene: TRBV11-2; D gene: NA; clone size: NA; J gene: TRBJ1-2; CDR3 DNA: TGTGCCAGCAGCTTATTGACAGGAGGCGATGGCTACACCTTC; CDR3 protein: CASSLLTGGDGYTF
V gene: TRBV30; D gene: NA; clone size: NA; J gene: TRBJ1-2; CDR3 DNA: TGTGCCTGGAGACCTCAGGGGATTAAGACCTATGGCTACACCTTC; CDR3 protein: CAWRPQGIKTYGYTF
V gene: TRBV20-1; D gene: TRBD1; clone size: few; J gene: TRBJ1-2; CDR3 DNA: TGCAGTGCTAGAGATGACAGGGGGCATGGCTACACCTTC; CDR3 protein: CSARDDRGHGYTF
V gene: TRBV15; D gene: TRBD2; clone size: few; J gene: TRBJ2-5; CDR3 DNA: TGTGCCACCAGCAGACAAACCGGATCTTTGGCGGGAGGTGGAGAGACCCAGTACTTC; CDR3 protein: CATSRQTGSLAGGGETQYF